The clone carrying this TCR beta chain was counted many times. One entry per CDR3 protein results from TCRdb running MiXCR on the RT-PCR reads. The table shows fewer than 30,000 distinct CDR3 sequences, with 8.1% occurring only once. Germline V gene lookup returns CDR1 SNHLY and CDR2 FYNNEI. CDR3 length equals 15 residues. Trimming at V came to 4 bases and at J to 8 bases, leaving 9 bases not matched to a gene. The source of the sample is a study of patients and donors after allogeneic stem cell transplantation. Sequenced sample: blood, either unsorted or a sorted T cell fraction (not recorded which). The clonotype was recovered from a human donor who was either an allogeneic HSCT recipient or a stem cell or donor lymphocyte infusion donor (not recorded which). It is not recorded whose cells these are; they may come from a transplant donor. V gene TRBV2 combines with J gene TRBJ1-3; 9 bases map to TRBD1. This chain's CDR3 is CASSAQGASWDTIYF. In nucleotides, the CDR3 is TGTGCCAGCAGTGCACAGGGGGCTAGTTGGGACACCATATATTTT.